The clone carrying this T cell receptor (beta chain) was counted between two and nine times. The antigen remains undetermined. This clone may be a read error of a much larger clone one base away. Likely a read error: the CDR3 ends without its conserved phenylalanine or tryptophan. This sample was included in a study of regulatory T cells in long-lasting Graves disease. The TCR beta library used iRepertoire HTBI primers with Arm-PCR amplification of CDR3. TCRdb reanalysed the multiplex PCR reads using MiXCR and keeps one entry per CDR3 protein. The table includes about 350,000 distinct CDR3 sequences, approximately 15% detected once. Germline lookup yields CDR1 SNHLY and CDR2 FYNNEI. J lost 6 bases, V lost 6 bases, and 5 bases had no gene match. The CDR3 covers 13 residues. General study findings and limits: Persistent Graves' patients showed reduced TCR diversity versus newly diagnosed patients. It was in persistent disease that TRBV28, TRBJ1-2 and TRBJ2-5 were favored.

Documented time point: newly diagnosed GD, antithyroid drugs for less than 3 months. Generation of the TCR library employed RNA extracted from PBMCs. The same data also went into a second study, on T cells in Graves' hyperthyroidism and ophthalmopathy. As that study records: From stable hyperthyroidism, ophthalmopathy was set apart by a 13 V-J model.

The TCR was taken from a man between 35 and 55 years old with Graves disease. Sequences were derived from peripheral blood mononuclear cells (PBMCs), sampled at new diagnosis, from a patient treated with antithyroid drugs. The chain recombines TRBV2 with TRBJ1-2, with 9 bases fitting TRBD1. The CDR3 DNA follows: TGTGCCAGCAGAACCGGGACAGGGAATGGCTACACCCTC. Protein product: CASRTGTGNGYTL.